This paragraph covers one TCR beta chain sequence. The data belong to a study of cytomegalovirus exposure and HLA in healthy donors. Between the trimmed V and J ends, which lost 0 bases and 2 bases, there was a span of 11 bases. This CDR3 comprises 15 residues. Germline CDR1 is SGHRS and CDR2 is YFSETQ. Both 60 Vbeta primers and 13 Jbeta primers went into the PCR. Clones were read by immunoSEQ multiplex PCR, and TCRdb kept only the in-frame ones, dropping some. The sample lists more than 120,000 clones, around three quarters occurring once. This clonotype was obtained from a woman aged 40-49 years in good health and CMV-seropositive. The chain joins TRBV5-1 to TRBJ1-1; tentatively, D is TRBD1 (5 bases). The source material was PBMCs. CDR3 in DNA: TGCGCCAGCAGCTTGGAGGGCGGGGGAAACACTGAAGCTTTCTTT. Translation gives CASSLEGGGNTEAFF.